Shown below are 25 T cell receptor beta chains from a single sample sequenced in a study of blood T cell repertoires in COVID-19. Only in-frame clones appear in the TCRdb table, and some are missing; sequencing was by immunoSEQ multiplex PCR. This table holds tens of thousands of clones, roughly 91% found once. Sequenced: peripheral blood. All receptors derive from a man over 45 with active COVID-19.

V usage is TRBV24-1 and J usage is TRBJ2-3; D might be TRBD2 (6 bases). V lost 0 bases and J 3 bases, leaving 6 bases between the germline ends. Germline V CDR1 and CDR2: KGHDR, SFDVKD. The CDR3 loop spans 14 amino acids. The CDR3 DNA follows: TGTGCCACCAGTGATTTGCGGGGGACAGATACGCAGTATTTT. Translated: CATSDLRGTDTQYF.

This rearrangement joins TRBV11-2 to TRBJ1-2; perhaps TRBD1 as D (6 bases). In germline, CDR1 is SGHAT, CDR2 FQNNGV. V gave up 5 bases and J gave up 8 bases, with 21 bases separating them. The CDR3 loop spans 15 amino acids. The CDR3 reads CASSPLTGPLGGYTF. The CDR3 DNA follows: TGTGCCAGCAGCCCCTTGACAGGTCCTCTTGGGGGCTACACCTTC. The whole variable domain, remainder taken from reference TRBV11-2 and TRBJ1-2, is EAGVAQSPRYKIIEKRQSVAFWCNPISGHATLYWYQQILGQGPKLLIQFQNNGVVDDSQLPKDRFSAERLKGVDSTLKIQPAKLEDSAVYLCASSPLTGPLGGYTFGSGTRLTVV.

This CDR3 reads CASSRDPRLAGGKETQYF. CDR3 nucleotide sequence: TGTGCCAGCAGCCGAGACCCGCGACTAGCGGGAGGGAAGGAGACCCAGTACTTC. This chain connects TRBV3-1 (or the pseudogene TRBV3-2) to TRBJ2-5, with 14 bases identical to TRBD2. The CDR3 runs 18 residues. V lost 4 bases, J lost 5 bases, and 12 bases stayed unmatched. Germline values: CDR1 LGHDT, CDR2 YNNKEL (reference sequence).

The V call is TRBV19, the J call TRBJ2-3; TRBD2 might be the D (6 bases). The V gene's germline CDR1 is LNHDA and CDR2 SQIVND (reference sequence). The germline V and J ends were trimmed by 4 bases and 0 bases, with 14 bases remaining between them. This CDR3 region has 16 residues. CDR3 sequence reads: CASSNPSVTSTDTQYF. Here the CDR3 DNA reads TGTGCCAGTAGTAACCCTAGCGTCACTAGCACAGATACGCAGTATTTT.

J is TRBJ1-2 and V is TRBV6-5; D might be TRBD1 (5 bases). The germline V gene has CDR1 MNHEY and CDR2 SVGAGI. Trimming removed 6 bases from V and 7 bases from J, with 15 bases in between. The CDR3 extends over 13 amino acids. The CDR3 DNA is TGTGCCAGCAGGACGACAGATGTGGGTGGCTACACCTTC. Its translation is CASRTTDVGGYTF.

The chain carries TRBV19 and TRBJ2-7; D is ambiguous. The germline gives CDR1 LNHDA, CDR2 SQIVND (reference sequence). The CDR3 is made up of 14 amino acids. V was cut by 4 bases and J by 0 bases, with 10 bases left in between. CDR3 loop: CASSTGPGSYEQYF. CDR3 DNA: TGTGCCAGTAGTACCGGCCCAGGCTCCTACGAGCAGTACTTC.

The chain carries TRBV6-1 and TRBJ1-5; TRBD1 agrees at 9 bases. The CDR3 is made up of 17 amino acids. Per the germline V gene, CDR1 is MNHNS and CDR2 is SASEGT. Trimming cost V 4 bases and J 3 bases; bases outside gene matches: 10. The CDR3 nucleotides are TGTGCCAGCAGTGCCATTTACAGGGGGCCGAACAATCAGCCCCAGCATTTT. The encoded protein is CASSAIYRGPNNQPQHF.

V is TRBV7-2 and J is TRBJ1-3, with TRBD1 as a possible D gene (6 bases). CDR1 SGHTA and CDR2 FQGNSA come from the germline V gene. The CDR3 has 15 residues. V was clipped by 2 bases and J by 2 bases, with 10 bases between them. CDR3 amino acids: CASSLSRGAGNTIYF. CDR3 DNA sequence: TGTGCCAGCAGCTTAAGCAGGGGCGCTGGAAACACCATATATTTT.

The genes are TRBV2 and TRBJ1-2; TRBD1 might be the D (6 bases). Germline V gene sequence: CDR1 SNHLY, CDR2 FYNNEI. Between the trimmed V and J ends, which lost 6 bases and 4 bases, there was a span of 15 bases. This CDR3 spans 14 amino acids. The DNA for the CDR3 is TGTGCCAGCAGCGTGGGGCAGGGGATCTATGGCTACACCTTC. Translated, it gives CASSVGQGIYGYTF.

This clone was found once. The chain carries TRBV7-9 and TRBJ1-6; D is perhaps TRBD1 (6 bases). This CDR3 is 17 amino acids long. Between the trimmed V and J ends, which lost 5 bases and 8 bases, there was a span of 22 bases. The germline CDR1 and CDR2 sequences are SEHNR and FQNEAQ (reference sequence). The DNA for the CDR3 is TGTGCCAGCAGCCCTAGGGCCTCGGCAGGGGTAGATTCACCCCTCCACTTT. This gives the protein CASSPRASAGVDSPLHF.

This rearrangement joins TRBV2 to TRBJ2-1; 11 bases agree with TRBD2. V lost 1 base to trimming and J lost 2 bases; unmatched junction nucleotides: 7. The CDR3 spans 18 residues. CDR1 is SNHLY and CDR2 is FYNNEI in the germline V gene. For the CDR3, the DNA is TGTGCCAGCAGTGAAGGTGGGCTAGCGGGAGGAACCTACAATGAGCAGTTCTTC. As protein: CASSEGGLAGGTYNEQFF.

The rearrangement joins TRBV6-5 to TRBJ1-2; D unclear. The CDR3 totals 15 residues. Germline lookup yields CDR1 MNHEY and CDR2 SVGAGI. Trimming cost V 0 bases and J 6 bases, with 14 bases left between them. This CDR3 reads CASSYSRQAIDGYTF. CDR3 bases: TGTGCCAGCAGTTACTCTCGGCAGGCAATTGATGGCTACACCTTC.

The gene calls are TRBV5-5 and TRBJ1-1; 7 bases align to TRBD1. Germline assignment: CDR1 SGHKS and CDR2 YYEKEE (reference sequence). V was pared by 2 bases and J by 2 bases, with 3 bases of the junction left unmatched. The CDR3 length is 14 residues. CDR3 sequence reads: CASSFRQGNTEAFF. CDR3 sequence (DNA): TGTGCCAGCAGCTTCCGACAGGGCAACACTGAAGCTTTCTTT.

This clone was picked up one time. V usage is TRBV7-8 and J usage is TRBJ2-1, with D perhaps TRBD2 (6 bases). This CDR3 is built from 16 residues. Germline assignment: CDR1 SGHVS and CDR2 FQNEAQ. V dropped 5 bases and J dropped 1 base, with 15 bases sitting between them. The CDR3 loop reads CASSHRGSGSYNEQFF. In nucleotides, the CDR3 is TGTGCCAGCAGCCACCGGGGTAGCGGTTCCTACAATGAGCAGTTCTTC.

The chain uses TRBV27 and TRBJ2-7; D is perhaps TRBD1 (6 bases). Trimming took 6 bases from V and 3 from J, leaving 12 bases between them. The germline V gene has CDR1 MNHEY and CDR2 SMNVEV (reference sequence). This CDR3 spans 13 amino acids. CDR3 loop: CASRAGAIYEQYF. The CDR3 DNA reads TGTGCCAGCAGGGCAGGGGCAATCTACGAGCAGTACTTC.

The chain couples TRBV5-8 to TRBJ2-7; TRBD2 matches 8 bases. The V gene end was trimmed by 4 bases and the J gene end by 1 base; junction bases not matched to a gene: 4. The CDR3 is 14 residues long. The germline CDR1 and CDR2 sequences are SGHTS and YDEGEE. The CDR3 region has the DNA TGTGCCAGCAGCAGACGGGGGGGATCCTACGAGCAGTACTTC. It codes for CASSRRGGSYEQYF.

This chain joins TRBV18 and TRBJ2-1; TRBD2 matches at 12 bases. Germline V lookup: CDR1 KGHSH, CDR2 LQKENI. The CDR3 has 15 residues. V lost 3 bases and J lost 8; bases outside the gene matches: 5. CDR3 amino acids: CASSPRTSGIHEQFF. The CDR3 DNA reads as TGTGCCAGCTCACCCAGGACTAGCGGGATCCATGAGCAGTTCTTC.

The rearrangement links TRBV28 to TRBJ2-1; TRBD2 agrees at 8 bases. The CDR3 spans 18 residues. CDR1 and CDR2 from the germline V gene are MDHEN and SYDVKM. After removal of 7 bases from V and 3 bases from J, the junction contained 17 bases not matched to a gene. The CDR3 sequence is CASTTTKSRAGVYNEQFF. CDR3 coding DNA: TGTGCCAGCACCACGACAAAATCGAGAGCGGGAGTCTACAATGAGCAGTTCTTC.

This chain joins TRBV6-2 or TRBV6-3 and TRBJ1-6; D gene uncertain. Trimming pared 6 bases from V and 1 base from J, leaving 22 bases between. Germline V lookup: CDR1 MNHEY, CDR2 SVGEGT. The CDR3 spans 19 residues. CDR3 nucleotides: TGTGCCAGCAGCCCTTTAGGCTTGGGGAGGAATTCCTATAATTCACCCCTCCACTTT. Protein sequence: CASSPLGLGRNSYNSPLHF.

The chain has TRBV9 and TRBJ2-6; maybe TRBD2 (5 bases). The CDR3 is made up of 18 amino acids. V lost 4 bases to trimming and J lost 0 bases, with 17 bases between them. Per germline, CDR1 SGDLS and CDR2 YYNGEE. The CDR3 spells CASSPDLFVSSGANVLTF. CDR3 bases: TGTGCCAGCAGCCCGGACTTATTCGTGAGCTCTGGGGCCAACGTCCTGACTTTC.

This chain joins TRBV4-1 and TRBJ2-3; 7 nucleotides agree with TRBD1. The CDR3 has 17 residues. Germline CDR1 MGHRA, CDR2 YSYEKL. Trimming took 0 bases from V and 1 from J; bases not matched to a gene: 7. In nucleotides, the CDR3 is TGCGCCAGCAGCCAAGAGGGCACCGGACAGGGCACAGATACGCAGTATTTT. Translation: CASSQEGTGQGTDTQYF.

The CDR3 loop is CASSSTTRGGNQPQHF. In nucleotides, the CDR3 is TGTGCCAGCAGTTCGACCACGCGGGGGGGCAATCAGCCCCAGCATTTT. This chain links TRBV6-5 with TRBJ1-5, with D tentatively TRBD1 (5 bases). V lost 4 bases and J 2 bases, leaving 15 bases between the germline ends. The CDR3 length is 16 residues. CDR1 MNHEY and CDR2 SVGAGI come from the germline V gene.

This rearrangement joins TRBV4-1 to TRBJ1-5; D not resolved. Germline V CDR1 and CDR2: MGHRA, YSYEKL. This CDR3 has 17 residues. The V end was cut by 0 bases, the J end by 4 bases, with 16 bases between. CDR3 sequence: CASSQDASATRNQPQHF. The DNA of the CDR3 is TGCGCCAGCAGCCAAGATGCGTCGGCGACTAGGAATCAGCCCCAGCATTTT.

The genes are TRBV3-1 (or the pseudogene TRBV3-2) and TRBJ1-3; TRBD1 matches at 7 bases. V was pared by 2 bases and J by 4 bases, with 8 bases of the junction left unmatched. Germline loops: CDR1 LGHDT, CDR2 YNNKEL (reference sequence). There are 16 residues in the CDR3. The CDR3 loop is CASSQSEGARGNTIYF. The CDR3 DNA sequence: TGTGCCAGCAGCCAATCGGAGGGGGCGCGGGGAAACACCATATATTTT.

The chain links TRBV7-2 to TRBJ1-5; D is undetermined. Germline V gene lookup returns CDR1 SGHTA and CDR2 FQGNSA. Trimming took off 1 base at V and 7 bases at J, with 11 bases between the two ends. The CDR3 covers 14 residues. Written as DNA, the CDR3 is TGTGCCAGCAGCTTAGAGAGGGAGGGACAGCCCCAGCATTTT. This codes for CASSLEREGQPQHF.